This paragraph reports one TCR beta chain. The germline gives CDR1 SGHRS, CDR2 YFSETQ. With V trimmed by 7 bases and J by 4 bases, 4 bases remained unmatched. CDR3 length equals 13 residues. CD4+ cells were split into CD45RA+ naive and CD45RA-negative memory subsets. These data are taken from a study of shared clonotypes between healthy human individuals. The overall study: Every donor yielded three CD4 naive, three CD4 memory, two CD8 naive and one CD8 memory plate.

Profiled with immunoSEQ multiplex PCR; TCRdb holds only in-frame clones, not every one. The data show fewer than 850,000 clones, 55% to 75% seen once. Sequenced input: memory CD4+ T cells sorted from blood. Subset here: CD45RA-negative fraction. The rearrangement joins TRBV5-1 to TRBJ2-1, with TRBD1 matching 8 bases. The receptor comes from a woman aged 30 to 39 in good health. CDR3 region: CASGQGNYNEQFF. Here the CDR3 DNA reads TGCGCCAGCGGACAGGGTAATTACAATGAGCAGTTCTTC.